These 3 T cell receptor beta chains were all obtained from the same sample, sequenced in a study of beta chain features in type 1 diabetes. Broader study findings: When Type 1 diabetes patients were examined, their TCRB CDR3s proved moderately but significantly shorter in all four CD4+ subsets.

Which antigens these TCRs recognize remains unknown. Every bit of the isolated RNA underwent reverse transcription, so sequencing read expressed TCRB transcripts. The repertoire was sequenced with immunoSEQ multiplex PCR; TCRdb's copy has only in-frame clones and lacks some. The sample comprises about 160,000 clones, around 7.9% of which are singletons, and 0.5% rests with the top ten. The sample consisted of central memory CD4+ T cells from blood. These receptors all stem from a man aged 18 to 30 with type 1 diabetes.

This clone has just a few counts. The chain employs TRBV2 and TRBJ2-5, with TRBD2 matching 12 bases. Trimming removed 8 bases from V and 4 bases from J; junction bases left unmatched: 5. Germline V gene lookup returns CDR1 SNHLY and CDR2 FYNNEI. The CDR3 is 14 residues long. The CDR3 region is CASGTSGWVETQYF. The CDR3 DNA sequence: TGTGCCAGCGGGACTAGCGGGTGGGTAGAGACCCAGTACTTC.

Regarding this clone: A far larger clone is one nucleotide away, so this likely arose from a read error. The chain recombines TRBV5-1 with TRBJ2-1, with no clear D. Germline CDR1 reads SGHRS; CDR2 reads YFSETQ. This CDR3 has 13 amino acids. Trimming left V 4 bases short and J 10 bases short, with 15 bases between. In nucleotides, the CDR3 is TGCGCCAGCAGCCTCGGGTCAACCTACGAGCAGTTCTTC. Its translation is CASSLGSTYEQFF.

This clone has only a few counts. As DNA, the CDR3 is TGTGCCAGCAGTGAAGATCGGGGAGCCGTGGGCCTGAACACTGAAGCTTTCTTT. This sequence encodes CASSEDRGAVGLNTEAFF. The rearrangement joins TRBV25-1 to TRBJ1-1; the D is unclear. Trimming took 2 bases from V and 0 from J, leaving 19 bases between them. Germline CDR1 MGHDK, CDR2 SYGVNS. The CDR3 spans 18 residues.